The sequence of this T cell receptor (beta chain) was determined in a study of shared clonotypes between healthy human individuals. Germline-derived CDR1 and CDR2 are SGHRS and YFSETQ. This CDR3 comprises 16 residues. Trimming removed 0 bases from V and 4 bases from J, with 16 bases in between. Repertoires were generated with immunoSEQ multiplex PCR, while TCRdb's copy carries only in-frame clones and drops some. Counted here are under 600,000 clones, 95% to 97% occurring once; the ten biggest clones make up 0.05% to 0.08%. The source is a woman aged 25 to 39 in good health. The chain has TRBV5-1 and TRBJ2-5; D remains ambiguous. The sequencing sample was made of naive CD4+ T cells sorted from blood. Specified subset: CD45RA+ positively selected. The CDR3 is CASSLAGVGSLETQYF. The CDR3 DNA reads as TGCGCCAGCAGCTTGGCCGGAGTAGGGTCCTTAGAGACCCAGTACTTC. Drawing the rest from reference TRBV5-1 and TRBJ2-5, the complete variable domain is KAGVTQTPRYLIKTRGQQVTLSCSPISGHRSVSWYQQTPGQGLQFLFEYFSETQRNKGNFPGRFSGRQFSNSRSEMNVSTLELGDSALYLCASSLAGVGSLETQYFGPGTRLLVL.